Following are 14 T cell receptor beta chains from one sample sequenced in a study of CD8 T cells in Susac syndrome. RNA amounts of roughly 0.45 to 1 ug underwent reverse transcription with random hexamers. TCRdb independently ran MiXCR on the immunoSEQ multiplex PCR reads; one entry per CDR3 protein. The profile covers about 100,000 distinct CDR3 sequences, with nearly 97% appearing a single time and 0.3% taken by the ten largest. Material for sequencing was CD8+ T cells from PBMCs. These receptors were collected from a human donor with Susac syndrome.

This chain joins TRBV7-3 and TRBJ2-1; 7 nucleotides agree with TRBD2. Trimming took 3 bases from V and 6 from J; bases not matched to a gene: 5. The length of the CDR3 is 14 residues. CDR1 is SGHTA and CDR2 is FQGTGA in the germline V gene. CDR3 sequence reads: CASSFTTSSNEQFF. As DNA, the CDR3 is TGTGCCAGCAGCTTCACGACTAGCTCCAATGAGCAGTTCTTC.

The CDR3 DNA sequence: TGCAGCGTGGGGCGGGTACTGGCCACAGATACGCAGTATTTT. Residues: CSVGRVLATDTQYF. The V and J genes are TRBV29-1 and TRBJ2-3, with D perhaps being TRBD1 or TRBD2 (5 bases each). CDR1 and CDR2 (germline): SQVTM, ANQGSEA. This CDR3 spans 14 amino acids. The V end lost 6 bases, the J end lost 2 bases, and 15 bases lay between the germline ends.

This sequence joins TRBV6-5 and TRBJ1-4, with TRBD1 matching over 8 bases. Germline V lookup: CDR1 MNHEY, CDR2 SVGAGI. This CDR3 has 13 residues. V dropped 6 bases and J dropped 7; count of bases not matched to a gene: 4. In nucleotides, the CDR3 is TGTGCCAGCAGACCCGGACAGGGTGAAAAACTGTTTTTT. This gives the protein CASRPGQGEKLFF.

The chain couples TRBV29-1 to TRBJ2-1, with 14 bases matching TRBD2. V gave up 6 bases and J gave up 3 bases; unmatched junction bases: 4. There are 15 residues in the CDR3. Germline CDR1 is SQVTM and CDR2 is ANQGSEA. CDR3 nucleotides: TGCAGCGTGGGGGGACTAGCGGGAGTCTACAATGAGCAGTTCTTC. Translating gives CSVGGLAGVYNEQFF.

The J gene is TRBJ2-5, the V gene TRBV29-1; D tentatively reads TRBD1 or TRBD2 (5 bases each). Germline CDR1 and CDR2: SQVTM and ANQGSEA. Trimming took 3 bases from V and 5 from J, leaving 13 bases between them. The CDR3 has 13 amino acids. CDR3 region: CSVEGEARETQYF. The CDR3 nucleotides are TGCAGCGTTGAGGGGGAAGCAAGGGAGACCCAGTACTTC.

The V gene is TRBV4-1, the J gene TRBJ2-7; D is possibly TRBD1 or TRBD2 (5 bases each). Trimming left V 4 bases short and J 2 bases short, with 12 bases between. Germline lookup yields CDR1 MGHRA and CDR2 YSYEKL. This CDR3 has 14 residues. The CDR3 spells CASSLRDGPYEQYF. The CDR3, as DNA: TGCGCCAGCAGCCTTAGGGACGGCCCCTACGAGCAGTACTTC.

V is TRBV2 and J is TRBJ2-3, with D perhaps being TRBD1 or TRBD2 (5 bases each). V lost 3 bases and J lost 0, with 10 bases in between. Germline V gene lookup returns CDR1 SNHLY and CDR2 FYNNEI. CDR3 length: 15 residues. The CDR3 is CASSERGASTDTQYF. CDR3 in DNA: TGTGCCAGCAGTGAGCGAGGGGCTAGCACAGATACGCAGTATTTT.

The rearrangement links TRBV4-1 to TRBJ2-1, with D possibly being TRBD1 or TRBD2 (5 bases each). This CDR3 has 14 amino acids. Per the germline V gene, CDR1 is MGHRA and CDR2 is YSYEKL. V gave up 1 base and J gave up 7 bases, with 11 bases separating them. Here the CDR3 reads CASSQVFGGNEQFF. The CDR3 DNA follows: TGCGCCAGCAGCCAAGTATTTGGGGGTAATGAGCAGTTCTTC.

The chain links TRBV3-1 to TRBJ1-1; unclear D gene. The V and J ends lost 1 base and 1 base respectively, with 7 bases between them. The CDR3 totals 14 residues. Germline V gene sequence: CDR1 LGHDT, CDR2 YNNKEL (reference sequence). The CDR3 here is CASSQGNANTEAFF. The DNA of the CDR3 is TGTGCCAGCAGCCAAGGGAACGCGAACACTGAAGCTTTCTTT.

This CDR3 is CSVLYESNQPQHF. The CDR3 bases are TGCAGCGTGCTATATGAAAGCAATCAGCCCCAGCATTTT. This rearrangement joins TRBV29-1 to TRBJ1-5; D not certain. The CDR3 loop spans 13 amino acids. V was cut by 6 bases and J by 1 base, with 10 bases left in between. Germline V lookup: CDR1 SQVTM, CDR2 ANQGSEA. The variable domain in full, completed from reference TRBV29-1 and TRBJ1-5, reads SAVISQKPSRDICQRGTSLTIQCQVDSQVTMMFWYRQQPGQSLTLIATANQGSEATYESGFVIDKFPISRPNLTFSTLTVSNMSPEDSSIYLCSVLYESNQPQHFGDGTRLSIL.

The chain recombines TRBV12-3 or TRBV12-4 with TRBJ2-3; 8 bases align to TRBD2. The CDR3 consists of 16 residues. V shed 5 bases and J 3 bases; nucleotides not matched to a gene: 10. CDR3: CASSLRDSGDTDTQYF. The CDR3 nucleotides read TGTGCCAGCAGTCTCCGGGATAGCGGGGATACAGATACGCAGTATTTT.

CDR3 DNA: TGTGCCAGCACCAATTTGGGGCTAGAAGAGACCCAGTACTTC. Translated, it gives CASTNLGLEETQYF. The rearrangement links TRBV25-1 to TRBJ2-5; a possible D gene is TRBD1 (5 bases). V dropped 7 bases and J dropped 3 bases, with 15 bases sitting between them. The CDR3 runs 14 residues. The germline V gene encodes CDR1 MGHDK and CDR2 SYGVNS.

The chain couples TRBV9 to TRBJ2-7, with D possibly matching TRBD2 (6 bases). This CDR3 comprises 14 residues. Germline values: CDR1 SGDLS, CDR2 YYNGEE. Trimming cost V 1 base and J 0 bases, with 8 bases left between them. The DNA of the CDR3 is TGTGCCAGCAGCGTAAGCGGGTTCTCCTACGAGCAGTACTTC. Translated: CASSVSGFSYEQYF.

V is TRBV20-1 and J is TRBJ1-6, with D possibly matching TRBD1 (5 bases). Germline CDR1 and CDR2: DFQATT and SNEGSKA (reference sequence). V lost 6 bases and J lost 0, with 21 bases in between. This CDR3 spans 18 amino acids. The CDR3 nucleotides read TGCAGTGCCCCCGACGGGGGAGAGCTACACTCCTATAATTCACCCCTCCACTTT. It translates to CSAPDGGELHSYNSPLHF.